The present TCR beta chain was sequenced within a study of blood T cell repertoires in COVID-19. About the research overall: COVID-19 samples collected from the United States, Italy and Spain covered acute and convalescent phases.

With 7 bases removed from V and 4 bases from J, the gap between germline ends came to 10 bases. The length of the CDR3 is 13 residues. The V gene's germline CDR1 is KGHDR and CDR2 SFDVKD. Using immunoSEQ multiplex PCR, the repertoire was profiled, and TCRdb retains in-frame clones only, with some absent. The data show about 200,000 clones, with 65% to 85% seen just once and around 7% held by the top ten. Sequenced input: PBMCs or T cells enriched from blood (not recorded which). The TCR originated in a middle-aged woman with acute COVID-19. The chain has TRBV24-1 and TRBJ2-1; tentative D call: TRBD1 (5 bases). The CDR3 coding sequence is TGTGCCACCAGCGTAGACAGTTACAATGAGCAGTTCTTC. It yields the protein CATSVDSYNEQFF.